This TCR beta chain is drawn from a study of siplizumab effects on memory and regulatory T cells. The study assayed 75,000 to 100,000 TCR templates per sample. Sequencing was performed with immunoSEQ multiplex PCR; in TCRdb, only in-frame clones are kept and a portion is missing. The sample gives 110,000 or so clones, just over 90% of which show up once; around 0.15% is in the top ten. The sequence was obtained from a human donor in good health. The sample taken for sequencing was non-Treg CD4+ T cells sorted from blood.

CDR3 DNA: TGTGCCAGCAGTGAAGGGCCAGGGCCTTATGGCTACACCTTC. Amino acid sequence: CASSEGPGPYGYTF. The chain links TRBV6-1 to TRBJ1-2; maybe TRBD1 (5 bases). V was cut by 1 base and J by 5 bases, with 11 bases left in between. The CDR3 is 14 residues long. Germline V gene sequence: CDR1 MNHNS, CDR2 SASEGT.